A selection of T cell receptor beta chains follows, all from one sample in a study of blood T cell repertoires in COVID-19. The repertoire was sequenced with immunoSEQ multiplex PCR; TCRdb's copy has only in-frame clones and lacks some. The sample includes about 270,000 clones, less than 90% of them seen just once. What was sequenced was PBMCs or T cells enriched from blood (not recorded which). These receptors came from a woman between 45 and 60 years old who had recovered from COVID-19. Both conserved end residues are part of each CDR3. D genes are given only for firm matches. Rows give clone size only sometimes, using once, few, many, or a class for an expanded clone.

TRBV28	once	TRBD2	TRBJ2-3	CASSTRLAASTDTQYF	TGTGCCAGCAGTACTAGACTAGCGGCTAGCACAGATACGCAGTATTTT
TRBV6-5	NA	NA	TRBJ2-3	CASSYGSGRTDTQYF	TGTGCCAGCAGTTATGGTAGCGGACGCACAGATACGCAGTATTTT
TRBV18	NA	NA	TRBJ2-7	CASSPRGMDEQYF	TGTGCCAGCTCACCACGAGGGATGGACGAGCAGTACTTC
TRBV6-2/TRBV6-3	NA	NA	TRBJ2-1	CASSLRHNEQFF	TGTGCCAGCAGCCTTCGTCACAATGAGCAGTTCTTC
TRBV18	NA	NA	TRBJ1-5	CASSPEGLGNQPQHF	TGTGCCAGCTCCCCGGAGGGTTTGGGCAATCAGCCCCAGCATTTT
TRBV11-2	NA	TRBD2	TRBJ2-5	CASSFGILAGAKIETQYF	TGTGCCAGCAGCTTTGGTATACTAGCGGGAGCGAAAATAGAGACCCAGTACTTC
TRBV4-2	NA	NA	TRBJ2-5	CASSRKEGQETQYF	TGTGCCAGCAGCCGAAAGGAGGGACAAGAGACCCAGTACTTC
TRBV6-4	NA	TRBD1	TRBJ2-2	CATERDRGSGELFF	TGTGCCACCGAGAGGGACAGGGGATCCGGGGAGCTGTTTTTT
TRBV2	NA	TRBD1	TRBJ2-7	CASSPGQGIHEQYF	TGTGCCAGCAGTCCGGGACAGGGAATCCACGAGCAGTACTTC
TRBV6-5	NA	TRBD2	TRBJ2-6	CASSSRGAGANVLTF	TGTGCCAGCAGTTCGCGGGGGGCTGGGGCCAACGTCCTGACTTTC
TRBV11-2	few	NA	TRBJ2-7	CASSLGGPYYEQYF	TGTGCCAGCAGCTTAGGGGGCCCGTACTACGAGCAGTACTTC
TRBV30	NA	NA	TRBJ2-7	CAWTWGGDRPEQYF	TGTGCCTGGACTTGGGGGGGCGATAGGCCCGAGCAGTACTTC
TRBV9	NA	TRBD2	TRBJ2-3	CASGGRGDTQYF	TGTGCCAGCGGCGGGAGAGGAGATACGCAGTATTTT
TRBV28	NA	TRBD2	TRBJ2-2	CASSGLAGANGELFF	TGTGCCAGCTCAGGACTAGCGGGAGCAAACGGGGAGCTGTTTTTT
TRBV5-5	NA	NA	TRBJ2-7	CASSLKQSSYEQYF	TGTGCCAGCAGCTTGAAACAGAGCTCCTACGAGCAGTACTTC
TRBV19	NA	TRBD1	TRBJ2-2	CASKGAGRELFF	TGTGCCAGTAAGGGGGCGGGTCGGGAGCTGTTTTTT
TRBV9	NA	NA	TRBJ2-6	CASSVEGFGANVLTF	TGTGCCAGCAGCGTAGAGGGGTTTGGGGCCAACGTCCTGACTTTC
TRBV7-9	few	NA	TRBJ1-4	CASSLALIGVEKLFF	TGTGCCAGCAGCTTAGCCTTAATCGGGGTTGAAAAACTGTTTTTT
TRBV9	NA	NA	TRBJ2-5	CASSVDLTGNQETQYF	TGTGCCAGCAGCGTAGACCTTACAGGGAACCAAGAGACCCAGTACTTC
TRBV27	few	NA	TRBJ1-2	CASSFIGGGSNYGYTF	TGTGCCAGCAGTTTTATCGGCGGGGGCTCAAACTATGGCTACACCTTC
TRBV6-5	few	NA	TRBJ2-7	CASSYGQGSYEQYF	TGTGCCAGCAGTTACGGGCAGGGGTCCTACGAGCAGTACTTC
TRBV24-1	NA	NA	TRBJ1-2	CATSDFGRSHGYTF	TGTGCCACCAGTGATTTTGGGAGGAGCCATGGCTACACCTTC
TRBV5-4	NA	TRBD2	TRBJ2-5	CASRGGLAETQYF	TGTGCCAGCAGGGGAGGACTAGCGGAGACCCAGTACTTC
TRBV6-1	NA	TRBD2	TRBJ2-7	CASSDWATSGRPYEQYF	TGTGCCAGCAGTGATTGGGCGACTAGCGGGAGGCCTTACGAGCAGTACTTC
TRBV7-9	NA	NA	TRBJ1-4	CASSLGASFNEKLFF	TGTGCCAGCAGCTTAGGGGCCAGTTTTAATGAAAAACTGTTTTTT
TRBV5-6	once	NA	TRBJ2-6	CASSLAGANVLTF	TGTGCCAGCAGCTTGGCGGGGGCCAACGTCCTGACTTTC
TRBV5-1	once	NA	TRBJ1-1	CASSLSLTGTEAFF	TGCGCCAGCAGCCTCTCCCTGACAGGCACTGAAGCTTTCTTT
TRBV6-2/TRBV6-3	NA	NA	TRBJ2-2	CASSYVNTGELFF	TGTGCCAGCAGTTACGTAAACACCGGGGAGCTGTTTTTT
TRBV4-1	NA	TRBD2	TRBJ2-5	CASSRVRAGEETQYF	TGCGCCAGCAGCCGAGTTAGGGCGGGAGAAGAGACCCAGTACTTC
TRBV29-1	NA	NA	TRBJ2-5	CSGNQGETQYF	TGCAGCGGTAACCAGGGGGAGACCCAGTACTTC
TRBV9	NA	TRBD1	TRBJ1-2	CASGMTGARSNYGYTF	TGTGCCAGCGGGATGACAGGGGCGCGGTCTAACTATGGCTACACCTTC
TRBV5-4	NA	NA	TRBJ1-1	CASSFSPATEAFF	TGTGCCAGCAGCTTCAGTCCCGCCACTGAAGCTTTCTTT
TRBV7-9	NA	NA	TRBJ2-7	CASSINRVGGEQYF	TGTGCCAGCAGCATCAACAGAGTCGGTGGCGAGCAGTACTTC
TRBV7-2	NA	TRBD2	TRBJ2-2	CASSFSGGNTGELFF	TGTGCCAGCAGCTTTAGCGGGGGGAACACCGGGGAGCTGTTTTTT
TRBV2	NA	TRBD1	TRBJ2-2	CASRIQGATTGELFF	TGTGCCAGCAGAATACAGGGGGCAACCACCGGGGAGCTGTTTTTT
TRBV5-1	NA	NA	TRBJ2-1	CASSSTGNEQFF	TGCGCCAGCAGCTCCACAGGGAATGAGCAGTTCTTC
TRBV5-6	NA	TRBD1	TRBJ1-4	CASSSATGGISNEKLFF	TGTGCCAGCAGCTCTGCGACAGGGGGCATATCTAATGAAAAACTGTTTTTT
TRBV12-3/TRBV12-4	once	TRBD1	TRBJ2-1	CASSLGGGDEQFF	TGTGCCAGCAGTTTAGGAGGGGGCGATGAGCAGTTCTTC
TRBV18	once	TRBD1	TRBJ2-7	CASSPRTGPYYEQYF	TGTGCCAGCTCACCTCGGACAGGGCCATACTACGAGCAGTACTTC
TRBV27	NA	TRBD2	TRBJ2-3	CASSPPAGGFRNTDTQYF	TGTGCCAGCAGTCCTCCAGCGGGAGGATTCCGAAACACAGATACGCAGTATTTT
TRBV11-2	NA	NA	TRBJ2-7	CASVAVYEQYF	TGTGCCAGCGTGGCGGTATACGAGCAGTACTTC
TRBV28	NA	NA	TRBJ1-4	CASSQGNEKLFF	TGTGCCAGCAGTCAGGGGAATGAAAAACTGTTTTTT
TRBV28	NA	TRBD1	TRBJ1-2	CASRTGQGYGYTF	TGTGCCAGCAGGACGGGACAGGGGTATGGCTACACCTTC
TRBV7-6	NA	TRBD1	TRBJ1-1	CASRQGLNTEAFF	TGTGCCAGCCGACAGGGCCTGAACACTGAAGCTTTCTTT
TRBV28	NA	TRBD1	TRBJ2-7	CASSIGLTGIYEQYF	TGTGCCAGCAGTATTGGTTTGACAGGGATTTACGAGCAGTACTTC
TRBV29-1	NA	NA	TRBJ2-1	CSVDSRTLNEQFF	TGCAGCGTTGATTCGCGGACTCTAAATGAGCAGTTCTTC
TRBV6-1	NA	TRBD2	TRBJ2-7	CASSELTGGSYEQYF	TGTGCCAGCAGTGAACTTACGGGAGGCTCCTACGAGCAGTACTTC
TRBV15	NA	NA	TRBJ1-2	CATSREAGYYGYTF	TGTGCCACCAGCAGAGAGGCAGGATACTATGGCTACACCTTC
TRBV5-1	NA	NA	TRBJ2-5	CASSLGDSSQTQYF	TGCGCCAGCAGCTTGGGAGACTCCAGCCAGACCCAGTACTTC
TRBV11-2	NA	TRBD1	TRBJ2-5	CASTPRDRVSSETQYF	TGTGCCAGCACCCCTCGGGACAGGGTGTCTTCGGAGACCCAGTACTTC
TRBV2	NA	TRBD1	TRBJ1-1	CASRTGSGNTEAFF	TGTGCCAGCAGGACAGGGTCCGGTAACACTGAAGCTTTCTTT
TRBV3-1/TRBV3-2	NA	TRBD1	TRBJ1-2	CASSPLWDSYGYTF	TGTGCCAGCAGCCCCCTCTGGGACAGCTATGGCTACACCTTC
TRBV28	NA	TRBD1	TRBJ1-5	CASSIQGAGNQPQHF	TGTGCCAGCAGTATACAGGGGGCCGGAAATCAGCCCCAGCATTTT
TRBV16	NA	NA	TRBJ1-4	CASSQGLYNEKLFF	TGTGCCAGCAGCCAAGGCTTGTATAATGAAAAACTGTTTTTT
TRBV20-1	NA	TRBD2	TRBJ2-1	CSASLHRGLAIDNEQFF	TGCAGTGCTAGTCTTCATAGAGGACTAGCGATCGACAATGAGCAGTTCTTC
TRBV5-4	NA	TRBD2	TRBJ2-3	CASSSGLAGGQDTQYF	TGTGCCAGCAGCTCCGGACTAGCGGGAGGGCAAGATACGCAGTATTTT
TRBV11-2	NA	NA	TRBJ1-2	CASSSGFVWDYGYTF	TGTGCCAGCAGCTCCGGGTTCGTTTGGGACTATGGCTACACCTTC
TRBV6-2/TRBV6-3	NA	NA	TRBJ2-6	CASSYNKGLDISGANVLTF	TGTGCCAGCAGTTACAATAAGGGACTCGATATATCTGGGGCCAACGTCCTGACTTTC
TRBV7-9	NA	NA	TRBJ1-3	CASGSRGSTSGNTIYF	TGTGCCAGCGGAAGCCGGGGGTCCACCTCTGGAAACACCATATATTTT
TRBV6-2/TRBV6-3	NA	NA	TRBJ1-5	CATSPTTGRRPQHF	TGTGCCACCAGCCCCACGACAGGCCGACGGCCCCAGCATTTT